This T cell receptor beta chain was observed in a study of blood T cell repertoires in COVID-19. On the study more broadly: Sample material is recorded as cDNA or gDNA derived from T cells, B-cell-depleted T cells, or PBMCs.

Profiling relied on immunoSEQ multiplex PCR, and the TCRdb table lists in-frame clones only, not all of them. The sample records over 100,000 clones, 70% to 90% being singletons. The CDR3 is made up of 11 amino acids. Germline CDR1 and CDR2: SEHNR and FQNEAQ (reference sequence). Trimming took off 5 bases at V and 8 bases at J, with 8 bases between the two ends. The sequence came from a man in his forties or fifties with acute or convalescent COVID-19. The chain carries TRBV7-9 and TRBJ2-3; D call uncertain. Sequences were obtained from peripheral blood. The CDR3 nucleotides are TGTGCCAGCAGCCCAACATCTACGCAGTATTTT. Translated, it gives CASSPTSTQYF.